Listed below are T cell receptor beta chains from one sample, sequenced in a study of beta chain features in type 1 diabetes. The method was immunoSEQ multiplex PCR; TCRdb's version includes in-frame clones alone and lacks a portion of them. The sample consists of 970,000 or so clones, roughly a sixth of them appearing once. Sequenced sample: naive CD4+ T cells from blood. The receptor set was obtained from a woman in her late teens or twenties in good health. CDR3s include the opening cysteine and the closing phenylalanine or tryptophan. D genes are given only for firm matches. Expanded clones are given a class, and other clones once, few, many or no size at all.

>TRBJ2-1|.|TRBD2|TRBV4-3
CASSPLAGGNEQFF
TGCGCCAGCAGCCCCTTAGCGGGAGGAAATGAGCAGTTCTTC
>TRBJ1-1|.|TRBD1|TRBV15
CATSRVKDRWTEAFF
TGTGCCACCAGCCGGGTGAAGGACAGGTGGACTGAAGCTTTCTTT
>TRBJ2-1|.|TRBD2|TRBV28
CASSFPKLAGGHNEQFF
TGTGCCAGCAGTTTCCCCAAACTAGCGGGAGGGCACAATGAGCAGTTCTTC
>TRBJ2-1|few|.|TRBV7-2
CASSLALTAYNEQFF
TGTGCCAGCAGCTTAGCCCTGACAGCGTACAATGAGCAGTTCTTC
>TRBJ2-7|.|TRBD1|TRBV5-6
CASSSDRENYEQYF
TGTGCCAGCAGCTCGGACAGGGAAAACTACGAGCAGTACTTC
>TRBJ1-1|few|TRBD1|TRBV6-5
CATMGQGNTEAFF
TGTGCCACCATGGGACAGGGTAACACTGAAGCTTTCTTT
>TRBJ2-5|.|.|TRBV2
CASSRMGGATQETQYF
TGTGCCAGCAGTAGAATGGGGGGCGCGACCCAAGAGACCCAGTACTTC
>TRBJ2-7|few|TRBD1|TRBV18
CASSITQGAYEQYF
TGTGCCAGCTCAATTACGCAGGGGGCGTACGAGCAGTACTTC
>TRBJ2-1|few|.|TRBV6-5
CASRRGEGNEQFF
TGTGCCAGCAGGAGGGGGGAAGGCAATGAGCAGTTCTTC
>TRBJ2-7|.|TRBD1|TRBV10-3
CAISEGRGFPYEQYF
TGTGCCATCAGTGAGGGCAGGGGGTTCCCCTACGAGCAGTACTTC
>TRBJ1-1|few|.|TRBV5-1
CASRGAPTKPEAFF
TGCGCCAGCAGAGGAGCCCCGACCAAACCTGAAGCTTTCTTT
>TRBJ2-1|.|.|TRBV7-9
CASSLGPYNEQFF
TGTGCCAGCAGCCTAGGACCCTACAATGAGCAGTTCTTC
>TRBJ2-3|few|.|TRBV10-2
CASSDKTRVTDTQYF
TGCGCCAGCAGTGATAAGACCAGAGTTACAGATACGCAGTATTTT
>TRBJ1-1|few|.|TRBV2
CASRIGNTEAFF
TGTGCCAGCAGAATTGGGAACACTGAAGCTTTCTTT